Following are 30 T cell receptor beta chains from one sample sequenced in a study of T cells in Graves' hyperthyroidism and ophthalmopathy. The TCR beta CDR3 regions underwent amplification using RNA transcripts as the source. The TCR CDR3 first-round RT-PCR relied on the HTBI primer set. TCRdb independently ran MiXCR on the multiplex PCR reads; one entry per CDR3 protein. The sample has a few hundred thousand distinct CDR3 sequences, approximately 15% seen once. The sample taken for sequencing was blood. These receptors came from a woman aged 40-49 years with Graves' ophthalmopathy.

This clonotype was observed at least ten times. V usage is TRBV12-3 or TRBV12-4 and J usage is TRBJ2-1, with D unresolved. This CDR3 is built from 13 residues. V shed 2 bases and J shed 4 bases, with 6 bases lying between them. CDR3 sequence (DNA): TGTGCCAGCAGTTTACTCCATTACAATGAGCAGTTCTTC. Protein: CASSLLHYNEQFF.

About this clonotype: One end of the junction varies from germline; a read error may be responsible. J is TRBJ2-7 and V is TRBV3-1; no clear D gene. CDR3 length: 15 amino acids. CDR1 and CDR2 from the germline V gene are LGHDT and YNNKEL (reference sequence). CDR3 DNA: TGTGTCAGCAGCCAAGATGCCGGCGCCTCCTACGAGCAGTACTTC. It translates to CVSSQDAGASYEQYF.

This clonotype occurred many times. CDR3 nucleotides: TGTGCCTGGAGTGTAGGGTTGGGGGTCTCTGGAAACACCATATATTTT. Amino acid sequence: CAWSVGLGVSGNTIYF. The chain recombines TRBV30 with TRBJ1-3; TRBD1 might be the D (5 bases). There are 16 residues in the CDR3. CDR1 is GTSNPN and CDR2 is SVGIG in the germline V gene (reference sequence). Trimming took off 0 bases at V and 0 bases at J, with 12 bases between the two ends.

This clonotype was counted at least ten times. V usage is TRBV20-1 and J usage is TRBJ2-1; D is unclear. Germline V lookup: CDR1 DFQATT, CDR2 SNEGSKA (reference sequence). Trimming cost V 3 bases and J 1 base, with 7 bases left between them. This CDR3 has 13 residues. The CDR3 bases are TGCAGTGCTAGCGGCCAGTCCTACAATGAGCAGTTCTTC. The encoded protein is CSASGQSYNEQFF.

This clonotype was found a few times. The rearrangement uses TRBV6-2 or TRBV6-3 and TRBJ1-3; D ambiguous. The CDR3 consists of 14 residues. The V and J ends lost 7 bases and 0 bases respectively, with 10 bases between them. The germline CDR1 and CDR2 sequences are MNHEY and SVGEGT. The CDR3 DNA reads TGTGCCAGCACGCCGGGGAGCTCTGGAAACACCATATATTTT. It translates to CASTPGSSGNTIYF.

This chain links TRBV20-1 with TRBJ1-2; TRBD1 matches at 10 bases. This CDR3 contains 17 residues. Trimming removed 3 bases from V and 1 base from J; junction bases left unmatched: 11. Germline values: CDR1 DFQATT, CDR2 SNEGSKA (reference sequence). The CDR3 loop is CSARLSGQGLFNYGYTF. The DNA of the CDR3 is TGCAGTGCTAGGTTGTCGGGACAGGGGCTCTTTAACTATGGCTACACCTTC.

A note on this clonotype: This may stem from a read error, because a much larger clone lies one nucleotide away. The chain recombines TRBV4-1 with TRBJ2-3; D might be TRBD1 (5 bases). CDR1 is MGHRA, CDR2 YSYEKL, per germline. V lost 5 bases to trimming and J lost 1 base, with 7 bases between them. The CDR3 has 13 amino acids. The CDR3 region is CASSVRGTDTQYF. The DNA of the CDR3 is TGCGCCAGCAGCGTCAGGGGCACAGATACGCAGTATTTT.

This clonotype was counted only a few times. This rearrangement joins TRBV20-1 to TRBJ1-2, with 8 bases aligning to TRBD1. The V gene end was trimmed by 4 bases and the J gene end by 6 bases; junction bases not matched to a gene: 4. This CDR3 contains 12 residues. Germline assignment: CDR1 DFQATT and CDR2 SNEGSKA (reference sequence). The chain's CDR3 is CSATDRGNGYTF. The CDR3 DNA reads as TGCAGTGCTACAGACAGGGGTAATGGCTACACCTTC.

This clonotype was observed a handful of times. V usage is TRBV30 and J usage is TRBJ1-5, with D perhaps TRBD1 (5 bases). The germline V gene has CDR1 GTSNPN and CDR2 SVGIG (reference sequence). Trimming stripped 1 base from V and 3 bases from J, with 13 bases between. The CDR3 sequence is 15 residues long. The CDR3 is CAWSAVGTYNQPQHF. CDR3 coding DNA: TGTGCCTGGAGTGCCGTTGGGACCTACAATCAGCCCCAGCATTTT.

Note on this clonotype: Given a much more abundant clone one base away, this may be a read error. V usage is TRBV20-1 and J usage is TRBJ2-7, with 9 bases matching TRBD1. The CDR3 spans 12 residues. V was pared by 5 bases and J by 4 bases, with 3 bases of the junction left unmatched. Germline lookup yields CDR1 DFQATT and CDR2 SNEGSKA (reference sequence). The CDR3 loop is CSAWDREYEQYF. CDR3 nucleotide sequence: TGCAGTGCTTGGGACAGGGAGTACGAGCAGTACTTC.

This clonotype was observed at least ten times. CDR3 sequence (DNA): TGTGCCAGCGGCACGACGAACACTGAAGCTTTCTTT. It encodes CASGTTNTEAFF. The chain is built from TRBV6-1 and TRBJ1-1; D uncertain. The CDR3 spans 12 residues. Deletions cut 8 bases from V and 1 base from J, with 8 bases between. Germline V CDR1 and CDR2: MNHNS, SASEGT.

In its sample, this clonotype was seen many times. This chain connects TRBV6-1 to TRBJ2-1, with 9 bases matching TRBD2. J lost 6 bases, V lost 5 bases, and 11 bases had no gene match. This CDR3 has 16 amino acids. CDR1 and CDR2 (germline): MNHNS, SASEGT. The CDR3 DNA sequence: TGTGCCAGCAGTTTAACACCGGGAGCGGGAGGCAATGAGCAGTTCTTC. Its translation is CASSLTPGAGGNEQFF.

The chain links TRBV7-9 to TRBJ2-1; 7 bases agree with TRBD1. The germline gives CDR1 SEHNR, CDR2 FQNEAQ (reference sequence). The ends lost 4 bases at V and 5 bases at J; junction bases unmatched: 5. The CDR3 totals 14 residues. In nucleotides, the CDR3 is TGTGCCAGCAGCTCGACAGGGCCCCACAATGAGCAGTTCTTC. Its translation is CASSSTGPHNEQFF.

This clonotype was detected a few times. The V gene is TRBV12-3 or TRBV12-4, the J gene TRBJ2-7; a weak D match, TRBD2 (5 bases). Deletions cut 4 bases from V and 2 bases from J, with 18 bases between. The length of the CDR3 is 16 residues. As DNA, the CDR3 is TGTGCCAGCAGTTCAGCCGGGATGTCCCCAACCTACGAGCAGTACTTC. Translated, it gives CASSSAGMSPTYEQYF.

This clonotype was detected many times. CDR3: CASSVGGAGNEQFF. The DNA for the CDR3 is TGCGCCAGCAGCGTGGGGGGCGCGGGTAATGAGCAGTTCTTC. This chain uses TRBV5-1 with TRBJ2-1; D is possibly TRBD1 or TRBD2 (6 bases each). With 4 bases removed from V and 7 bases from J, the gap between germline ends came to 15 bases. The CDR3 length is 14 residues. The germline V gene encodes CDR1 SGHRS and CDR2 YFSETQ.

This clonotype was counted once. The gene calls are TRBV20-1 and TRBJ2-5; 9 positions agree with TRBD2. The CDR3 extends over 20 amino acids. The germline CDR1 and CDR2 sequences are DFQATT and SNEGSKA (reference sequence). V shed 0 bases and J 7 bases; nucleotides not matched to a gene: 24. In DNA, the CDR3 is TGCAGTGCTAGAGACGAAATTTTTTCTGCAGCGGGAGGTGTGGATTTGACCCAGTACTTC. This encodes CSARDEIFSAAGGVDLTQYF.

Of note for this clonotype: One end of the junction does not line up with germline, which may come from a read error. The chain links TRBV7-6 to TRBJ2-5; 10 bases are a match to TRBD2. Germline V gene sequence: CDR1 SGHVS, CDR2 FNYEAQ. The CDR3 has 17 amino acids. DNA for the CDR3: TGTGCCAGCAGCATAGCGGGGGGCCCAACCCTCGGAAAGACCCAGTACTTC. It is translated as CASSIAGGPTLGKTQYF. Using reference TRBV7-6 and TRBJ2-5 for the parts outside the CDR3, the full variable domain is GAGVSQSPRYKVTKRGQDVALRCDPISGHVSLYWYRQALGQGPEFLTYFNYEAQQDKSGLPNDRFSAERPEGSISTLTIQRTEQRDSAMYRCASSIAGGPTLGKTQYFGPGTRLLVL.

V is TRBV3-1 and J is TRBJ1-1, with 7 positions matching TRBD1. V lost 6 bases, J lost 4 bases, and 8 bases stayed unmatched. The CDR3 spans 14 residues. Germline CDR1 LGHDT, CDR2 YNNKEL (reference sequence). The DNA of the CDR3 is TGTGCCAGCAGAGGGGACAGTTTAGGCACTGAAGCTTTCTTT. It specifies CASRGDSLGTEAFF.

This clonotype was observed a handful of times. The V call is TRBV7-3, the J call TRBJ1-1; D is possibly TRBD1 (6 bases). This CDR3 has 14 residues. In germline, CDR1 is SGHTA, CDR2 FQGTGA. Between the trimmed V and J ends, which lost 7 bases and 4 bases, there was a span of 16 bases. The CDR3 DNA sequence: TGTGCCAGCACTCGAGAGGGGGGACTCACTGAAGCTTTCTTT. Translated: CASTREGGLTEAFF.

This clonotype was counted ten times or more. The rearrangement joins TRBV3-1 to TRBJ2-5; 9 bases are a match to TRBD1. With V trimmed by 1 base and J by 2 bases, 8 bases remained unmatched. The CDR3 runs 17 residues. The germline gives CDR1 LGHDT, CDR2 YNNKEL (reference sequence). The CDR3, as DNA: TGTGCCAGCAGCCAAGTCGTAGGGGGACAGGGACAAGAGACCCAGTACTTC. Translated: CASSQVVGGQGQETQYF.

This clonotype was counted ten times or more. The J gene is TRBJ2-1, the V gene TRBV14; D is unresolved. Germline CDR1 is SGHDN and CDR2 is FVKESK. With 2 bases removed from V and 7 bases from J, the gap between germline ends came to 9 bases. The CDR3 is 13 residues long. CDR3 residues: CASSQQKGNEQFF. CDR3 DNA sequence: TGTGCCAGCAGCCAACAAAAAGGGAATGAGCAGTTCTTC.

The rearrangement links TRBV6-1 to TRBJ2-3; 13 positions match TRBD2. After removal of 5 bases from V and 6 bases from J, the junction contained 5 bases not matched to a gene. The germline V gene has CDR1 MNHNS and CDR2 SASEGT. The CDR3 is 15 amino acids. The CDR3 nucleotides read TGTGCCAGCAGTACGACTAGCGGGGGGCACGATACGCAGTATTTT. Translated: CASSTTSGGHDTQYF.

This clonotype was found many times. The CDR3 is CAGRGSGYNEQFF. The CDR3 region has the DNA TGTGCCGGAAGGGGGTCGGGCTACAATGAGCAGTTCTTC. The J gene is TRBJ2-1, the V gene TRBV2, with D perhaps matching TRBD1 (6 bases). CDR3 length equals 13 residues. Trimming took off 11 bases at V and 3 bases at J, with 14 bases between the two ends. Germline V gene lookup returns CDR1 SNHLY and CDR2 FYNNEI.

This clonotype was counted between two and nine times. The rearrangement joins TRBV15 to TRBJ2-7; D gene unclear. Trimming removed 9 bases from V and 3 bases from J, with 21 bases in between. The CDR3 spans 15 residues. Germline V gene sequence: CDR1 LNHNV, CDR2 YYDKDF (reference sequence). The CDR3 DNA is TGTGCCACAACCATAGGATTCAGCCAAGTCTACGAGCAGTACTTC. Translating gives CATTIGFSQVYEQYF.

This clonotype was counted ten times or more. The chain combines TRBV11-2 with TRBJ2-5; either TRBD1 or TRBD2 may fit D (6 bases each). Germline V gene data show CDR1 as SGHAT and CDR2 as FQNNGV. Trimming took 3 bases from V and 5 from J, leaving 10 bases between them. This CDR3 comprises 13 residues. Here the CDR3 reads CASSFGGGETQYF. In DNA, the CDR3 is TGTGCCAGCAGCTTTGGAGGGGGTGAGACCCAGTACTTC.

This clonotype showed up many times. The DNA for the CDR3 is TGCGCCAGCAGCTTGGACCAGGCGAACTATGGCTACACCTTC. It is translated as CASSLDQANYGYTF. This chain joins TRBV5-1 and TRBJ1-2; D not certain. The CDR3 spans 14 residues. Trimming stripped 0 bases from V and 2 bases from J, with 8 bases between. Germline V gives CDR1 SGHRS, CDR2 YFSETQ.

In nucleotides, the CDR3 is TGCGCCTCCTATCCGGGGTTGAGCTCCTACAATGAGCAGTTCTTC. This encodes CASYPGLSSYNEQFF. The chain is built from TRBV5-1 and TRBJ2-1; tentative D call: TRBD2 (5 bases). Germline V lookup: CDR1 SGHRS, CDR2 YFSETQ. V was shortened by 10 bases and J by 0 bases, with 17 bases between the two germline ends. This CDR3 contains 15 residues.

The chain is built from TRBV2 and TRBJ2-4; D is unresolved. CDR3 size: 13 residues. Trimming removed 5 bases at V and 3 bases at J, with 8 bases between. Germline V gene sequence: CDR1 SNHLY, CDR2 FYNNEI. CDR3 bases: TGTGCCAGCAGTTTGGCAGTCAAAAACATTCAGTACTTC. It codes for CASSLAVKNIQYF.

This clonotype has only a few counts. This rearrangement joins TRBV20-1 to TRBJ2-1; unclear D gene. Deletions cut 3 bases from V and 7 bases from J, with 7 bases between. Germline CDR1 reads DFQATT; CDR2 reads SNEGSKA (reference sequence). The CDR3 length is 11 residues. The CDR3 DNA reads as TGCAGTGCTAGTCACTGGAATGAGCAGTTCTTC. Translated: CSASHWNEQFF.

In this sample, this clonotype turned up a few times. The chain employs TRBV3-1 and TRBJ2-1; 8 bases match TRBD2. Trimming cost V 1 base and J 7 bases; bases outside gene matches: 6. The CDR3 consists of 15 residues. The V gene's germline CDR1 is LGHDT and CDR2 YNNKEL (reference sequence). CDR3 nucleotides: TGTGCCAGCAGCCAAGCGGGAGGGCCTCAGAATGAGCAGTTCTTC. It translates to CASSQAGGPQNEQFF.